This TCR beta chain was documented in a study of blood T cell repertoires in COVID-19. Study-wide context: Some COVID-19 samples were acute and others convalescent; all came from the United States, Italy and Spain. Sources were T cells, B-cell-depleted T cells, or PBMCs; the material itself was cDNA or gDNA.

Authors' analysis steps: For nucleated cells, counts were estimated from reference gene primer amplification. TCRdb's copy holds only in-frame clones and misses some; the assay was immunoSEQ multiplex PCR. Clonal size and the V and J genes are those of that table, whereas D and trimming came from the DNA. The sample has hundreds of thousands of clones; about nine tenths are singletons. CDR1 and CDR2 from the germline V gene are LGHNT and FRNRAP. The CDR3 consists of 11 residues. V was shortened by 6 bases and J by 3 bases, with 3 bases between the two germline ends. This chain links TRBV12-5 with TRBJ1-5; D is unresolved. Sample: peripheral blood. This sequence originates from a man aged 55-75 years who had recovered from COVID-19. The CDR3 reads CASGFNQPQHF. In nucleotides, the CDR3 is TGTGCTAGTGGCTTCAATCAGCCCCAGCATTTT.